This record concerns one T cell receptor beta chain sequence. Its antigen remains unidentified. CDR1 and CDR2 from the germline V gene are MNHEY and SMNVEV (reference sequence). V gave up 6 bases and J gave up 9 bases; unmatched junction bases: 2. This CDR3 comprises 13 residues. The data are from a study of CD8 T cells in ankylosing spondylitis. Study-wide results and limits: Ankylosing spondylitis blood seemed to carry a telltale TCR beta motif made of roughly eight highly homologous variants. The authors found the disease-linked clones to be CD8+ and relatively rare in peripheral blood. According to the report, clones linked to the disease were significantly enriched in matched synovial fluid samples taken from ankylosing spondylitis patients. Earlier work had already found some motif variants in reactive arthritis synovial fluid and blood.

Libraries of TCR beta came from quantitative 5'-RACE with molecular barcodes. TCRdb fed the 5' RACE reads into MiXCR, producing one record per CDR3 protein. The sample yields some 840,000 distinct CDR3 sequences, approximately 12% seen once. This clonotype originated in a male donor with ankylosing spondylitis. Sequencing was performed on blood, either unsorted or a sorted T cell fraction (not recorded which). V is TRBV27 and J is TRBJ2-1, with 13 bases identical to TRBD2. For the CDR3, the DNA is TGTGCCAGCAGGCGGACTAGCGGGGGTGAGCAGTTCTTC. Protein: CASRRTSGGEQFF.